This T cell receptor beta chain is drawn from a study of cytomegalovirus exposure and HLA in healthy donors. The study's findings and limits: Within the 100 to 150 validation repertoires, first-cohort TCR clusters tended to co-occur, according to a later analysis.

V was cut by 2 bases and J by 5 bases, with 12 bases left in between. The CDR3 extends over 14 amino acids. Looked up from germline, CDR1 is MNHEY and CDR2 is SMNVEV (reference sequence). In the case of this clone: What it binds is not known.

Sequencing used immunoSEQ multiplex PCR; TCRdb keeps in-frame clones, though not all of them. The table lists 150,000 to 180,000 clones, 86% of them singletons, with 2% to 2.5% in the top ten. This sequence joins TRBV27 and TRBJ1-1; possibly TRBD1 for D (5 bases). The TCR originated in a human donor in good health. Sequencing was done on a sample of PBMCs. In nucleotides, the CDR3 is TGTGCCAGCAGTTTAGTGGGGGGATGGACTGAAGCTTTCTTT. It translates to CASSLVGGWTEAFF.